This TCR beta chain came from a study of control samples from healthy donors and cancer patients. The V end was cut by 0 bases, the J end by 10 bases, with 8 bases between. The CDR3 spans 12 residues. Germline CDR1 is SGHTS and CDR2 is YDEGEE. Assay used: immunoSEQ multiplex PCR; TCRdb lists only in-frame clones, some missing. This sample has some 150,000 clones, with approximately 88% found just once. The receptor's source is a man younger than 40 in good health. Sequencing input: blood. This chain links TRBV5-8 with TRBJ2-1; no definite D call. CDR3 nucleotide sequence: TGTGCCAGCAGCTTGGCCAAATCGGAGCAGTTCTTC. This translates into CASSLAKSEQFF.